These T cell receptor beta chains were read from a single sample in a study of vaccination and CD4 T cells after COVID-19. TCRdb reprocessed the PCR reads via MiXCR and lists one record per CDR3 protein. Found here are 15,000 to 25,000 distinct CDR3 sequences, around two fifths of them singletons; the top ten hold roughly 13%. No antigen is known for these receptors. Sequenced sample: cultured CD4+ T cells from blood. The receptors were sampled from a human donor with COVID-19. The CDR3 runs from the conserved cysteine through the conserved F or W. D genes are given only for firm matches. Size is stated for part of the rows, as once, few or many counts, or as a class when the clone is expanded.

TGCAGTGCTAGGGACAGGGGTTTGACCAAAAACATTCAGTACTTC,CSARDRGLTKNIQYF,TRBV20-1,few,15,TRBD1,TRBJ2-4
TGTGCCAGCAGTTACTTCCCACCGCGGACAGGACAAGAAGCCCAGTACTTC,CASSYFPPRTGQEAQYF,TRBV6-5,-,17,TRBD1,TRBJ2-5
TGCAGTGCTTCGACGAGGGCCGGGGGTGAGCAGTTCTTC,CSASTRAGGEQFF,TRBV20-1,-,13,-,TRBJ2-1
TGTGCCACCAGTGATACAGGTGACAATGAGCAGTTCTTC,CATSDTGDNEQFF,TRBV24-1,-,13,-,TRBJ2-1
TGTACCATCAGTGATGGCTCACCCCTCCACTTT,CTISDGSPLHF,TRBV10-3,-,11,-,TRBJ1-6
TGTGCCAGCAGCCAAGCAGGGGACACCATATATTTT,CASSQAGDTIYF,TRBV14,few,12,-,TRBJ1-3
TGTGCCATCAGTGAGTCAAAAGGGCCCCAGCATTTT,CAISESKGPQHF,TRBV10-3,few,12,-,TRBJ1-5
TGTGCCAGCAGCCTCGACAGGGGAAAGTCCTACGAGCAGTACTTC,CASSLDRGKSYEQYF,TRBV11-2,-,15,TRBD1,TRBJ2-7
TGTGCCAGCAGCTCCACAGATACGCAGTATTTT,CASSSTDTQYF,TRBV11-2,once,11,-,TRBJ2-3
TGTGCCAGCAGCTCCTATCCACCGGGGGCGAACTATGGCTACACCTTC,CASSSYPPGANYGYTF,TRBV11-2,-,16,-,TRBJ1-2
TGTGCCAGCAGTTTAGGGGGGGCCCAAGAGACCCAGTACTTC,CASSLGGAQETQYF,TRBV27,-,14,-,TRBJ2-5
TGTGCCAGCAGCTTAGCCCAGGGACAGAGTGAAAAACTGTTTTTT,CASSLAQGQSEKLFF,TRBV7-9,-,15,TRBD1,TRBJ1-4
TGCAGTGCTGGGATCAGGGGTAGCAATCAGCCCCAGCATTTT,CSAGIRGSNQPQHF,TRBV20-1,-,14,-,TRBJ1-5
TGTGCCAGCAGCCAGGTGAACTATGGCTACACCTTC,CASSQVNYGYTF,TRBV16,-,12,-,TRBJ1-2
TGCAGTGCCCCCGGGCGCGCGAACACTGAAGCTTTCTTT,CSAPGRANTEAFF,TRBV20-1,few,13,-,TRBJ1-1
TGTGCCACCCGAGCGGGACCCCCTCGAGGGAATGAGCAGTTCTTC,CATRAGPPRGNEQFF,TRBV25-1,few,15,TRBD2,TRBJ2-1
TGTGCCAGCAGTCTACACCAGACAGGGGGCGCAGATGGCTACACCTTC,CASSLHQTGGADGYTF,TRBV12-3/TRBV12-4,-,16,TRBD1,TRBJ1-2
TGTGCCAGCAGTGACTCGGGGAACTATGGCTACACCTTC,CASSDSGNYGYTF,TRBV6-4,-,13,-,TRBJ1-2
TGTGCCAGCAGTGATCCCCCCTGGGGAGCTAACTATGGCTACACCTTC,CASSDPPWGANYGYTF,TRBV6-1,few,16,-,TRBJ1-2
TGTGCCAGCAGTTACTCCCGGGGGGGAGGGGCAGATACGCAGTATTTT,CASSYSRGGGADTQYF,TRBV6-5,-,16,TRBD2,TRBJ2-3
TGTGCCAGCAGTGAAACAAGGATTGCGGGGTATGGCTACACCTTC,CASSETRIAGYGYTF,TRBV6-1,few,15,-,TRBJ1-2
TGTGCCAGTCATATAGGTTACTCTGGGGCCAACGTCCTGACTTTC,CASHIGYSGANVLTF,TRBV6-4,-,15,-,TRBJ2-6
TGCGCCAGCAGCTTGGAAGGGGGCATGAACACTGAAGCTTTCTTT,CASSLEGGMNTEAFF,TRBV5-1,-,15,TRBD1,TRBJ1-1
TGCGCCAGCAGCCAAGATCTCGAGGGCCGGAAAGCTTTCTTT,CASSQDLEGRKAFF,TRBV4-1,once,14,-,TRBJ1-1
TGTGCCGGTCGGGTAGGTGACGCAGATACGCAGTATTTT,CAGRVGDADTQYF,TRBV6-1,-,13,-,TRBJ2-3
TGCAGTGCGGACGGGGACTATGGCTACACCTTC,CSADGDYGYTF,TRBV20-1,-,11,-,TRBJ1-2
TGTGCCAGCAGTTTAAGGCAGGAGGTCGGGACTGAAGCTTTCTTT,CASSLRQEVGTEAFF,TRBV12-3/TRBV12-4,-,15,-,TRBJ1-1
TGTGCCAGCAGTTTGGACCTCGCGTCCGCCGGGGAGCTGTTTTTT,CASSLDLASAGELFF,TRBV6-2/TRBV6-3,-,15,-,TRBJ2-2
TGCAGTGCTAGTCTAGCGGGGCAAGAGACCCAGTACTTC,CSASLAGQETQYF,TRBV20-1,few,13,TRBD2,TRBJ2-5
TGCGCCAGCAGCCACGGAGACAGCGACCAATACACCATGAACACTGAAGCTTTCTTT,CASSHGDSDQYTMNTEAFF,TRBV4-1,once,19,-,TRBJ1-1
TGTGCCAGTAGTATTGGGATGAACACTGAAGCTTTCTTT,CASSIGMNTEAFF,TRBV19,few,13,-,TRBJ1-1
TGTGCCAGCAGCTTAGCCGGGTATAATTCACCCCTCCACTTT,CASSLAGYNSPLHF,TRBV7-2,-,14,-,TRBJ1-6
TGCAGTGCTAGAGATCCCGGACAGATTAATTCACCCCTCCACTTT,CSARDPGQINSPLHF,TRBV20-1,-,15,-,TRBJ1-6
TGCAGTGCTAGAGATCCGGCGGGGATATACGAGCAGTACTTC,CSARDPAGIYEQYF,TRBV20-1,medium-sized,14,-,TRBJ2-7
TGTGCCAGCAGTTACCCTAGCGGGGAATTCGATACGCAGTATTTT,CASSYPSGEFDTQYF,TRBV6-5,few,15,TRBD2,TRBJ2-3
TGCGCCAGCAGCTTGGGAGACAATACGAACACCGGGGAGCTGTTTTTT,CASSLGDNTNTGELFF,TRBV5-1,-,16,-,TRBJ2-2
TGTGCCAGCAGTTTACGGGGGGACCATAGCAATCAGCCCCAGCATTTT,CASSLRGDHSNQPQHF,TRBV27,medium-sized,16,-,TRBJ1-5
TGTGCCAGCAGTTACCCCGGGACCCGCAGATCCGAGCAGTACTTC,CASSYPGTRRSEQYF,TRBV6-5,-,15,-,TRBJ2-7
TGTGCCAGCAGTAAGGGGGTTAGCAATCAGCCCCAGCATTTT,CASSKGVSNQPQHF,TRBV6-1,once,14,-,TRBJ1-5